This T cell receptor (beta chain) was profiled in a study of T-cell memory formation after mild COVID-19. Study as a whole: TCR clustering was largely donor specific.

As for this clonotype: Its specificity is not known.

Overall study results and limits: Chiefly within CM and EM were the contracting CD4+ clones; CD8+ ones were within EMRA. Clones contracting day 15 to 85 were balanced CD4/CD8; later expanders leaned CD4+.

Amplification by 5'RACE using constant-segment primers produced TCR alpha and TCR beta cDNA libraries that carried sample barcodes and UMIs. TCRdb re-called the 5' RACE reads through MiXCR, storing one row per CDR3 protein. There are 110,000 or so distinct CDR3 sequences in the sample; 22% occur only once, and around 41% lies in the top ten. Germline assignment: CDR1 MNHEY and CDR2 SVGEGT. The CDR3 consists of 12 residues. The chain links TRBV6-2 or TRBV6-3 to TRBJ2-2; 7 bases fit TRBD1. The sample consisted of PBMCs or a T cell subset sorted from them (not recorded which). The clonotype originates from a man between 18 and 35 years old who had mild COVID-19 (a few samples of this study predate the infection). Cell type and time point are not known. CDR3 amino acids: CGGQRPTGELFF. Written as DNA, the CDR3 is TGTGGGGGACAGAGACCCACCGGGGAGCTGTTTTTT.